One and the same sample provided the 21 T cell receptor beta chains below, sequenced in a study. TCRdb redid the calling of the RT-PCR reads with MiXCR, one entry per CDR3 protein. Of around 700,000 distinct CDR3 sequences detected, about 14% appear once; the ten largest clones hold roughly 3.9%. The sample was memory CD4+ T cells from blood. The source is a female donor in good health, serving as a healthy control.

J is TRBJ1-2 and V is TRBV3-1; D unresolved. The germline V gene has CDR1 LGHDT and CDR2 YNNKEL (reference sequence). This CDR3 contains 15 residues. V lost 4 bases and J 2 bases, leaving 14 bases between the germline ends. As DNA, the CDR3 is TGTGCCAGCAGCCCCGTCAGGTTGCTGAACTATGGCTACACCTTC. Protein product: CASSPVRLLNYGYTF.

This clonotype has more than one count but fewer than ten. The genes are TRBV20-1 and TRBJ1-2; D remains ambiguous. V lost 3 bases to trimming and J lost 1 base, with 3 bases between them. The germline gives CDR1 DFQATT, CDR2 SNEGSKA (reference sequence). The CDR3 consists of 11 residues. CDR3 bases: TGCAGTGCTAGGAGTAACTATGGCTACACCTTC. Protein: CSARSNYGYTF.

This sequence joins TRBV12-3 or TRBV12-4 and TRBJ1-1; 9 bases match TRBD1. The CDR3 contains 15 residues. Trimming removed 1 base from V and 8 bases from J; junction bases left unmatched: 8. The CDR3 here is CASSLGYTGGSEAFF. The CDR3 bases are TGTGCCAGCAGTTTAGGCTATACAGGGGGCTCCGAAGCTTTCTTT.

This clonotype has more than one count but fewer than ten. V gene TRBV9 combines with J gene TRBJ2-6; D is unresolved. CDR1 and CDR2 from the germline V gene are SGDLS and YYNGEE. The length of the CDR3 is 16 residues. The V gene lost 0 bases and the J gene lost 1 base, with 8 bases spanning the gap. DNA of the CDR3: TGTGCCAGCAGCGTAGCCGCAGTTTCTGGGGCCAACGTCCTGACTTTC. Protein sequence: CASSVAAVSGANVLTF.

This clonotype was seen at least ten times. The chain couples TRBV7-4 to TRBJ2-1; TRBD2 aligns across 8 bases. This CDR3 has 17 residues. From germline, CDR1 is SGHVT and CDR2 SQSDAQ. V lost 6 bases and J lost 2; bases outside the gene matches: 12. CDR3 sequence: CASRTPFGSGTYNEQFF. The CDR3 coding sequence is TGTGCCAGCAGGACCCCGTTTGGTAGCGGGACCTACAATGAGCAGTTCTTC.

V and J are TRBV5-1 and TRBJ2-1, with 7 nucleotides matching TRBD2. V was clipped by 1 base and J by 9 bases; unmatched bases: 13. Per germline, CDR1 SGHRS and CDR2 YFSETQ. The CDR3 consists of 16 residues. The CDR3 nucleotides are TGCGCCAGCAGCTTGTTCCCCCAGCGGGAAAGGAGTGAGCAGTTCTTC. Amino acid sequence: CASSLFPQRERSEQFF.

CDR3 sequence: CSVAGRVGTGYTF. CDR3 coding DNA: TGCAGCGTTGCGGGTCGGGTCGGGACTGGCTACACCTTC. This chain uses TRBV29-1 with TRBJ1-2; tentative D call: TRBD1 (5 bases). Trimming pared 4 bases from V and 7 bases from J, leaving 16 bases between. The CDR3 loop spans 13 amino acids. From germline, CDR1 is SQVTM and CDR2 ANQGSEA.

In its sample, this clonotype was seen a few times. For the CDR3, the DNA is TGTGCCAGTGGACAGGGGGCGGGCACCGGGGAGCTGTTTTTT. Translating gives CASGQGAGTGELFF. The V and J genes are TRBV7-3 and TRBJ2-2, with 11 positions matching TRBD1. This CDR3 contains 14 residues. From germline, CDR1 is SGHTA and CDR2 FQGTGA. V was pared by 9 bases and J by 4 bases, with 4 bases of the junction left unmatched.

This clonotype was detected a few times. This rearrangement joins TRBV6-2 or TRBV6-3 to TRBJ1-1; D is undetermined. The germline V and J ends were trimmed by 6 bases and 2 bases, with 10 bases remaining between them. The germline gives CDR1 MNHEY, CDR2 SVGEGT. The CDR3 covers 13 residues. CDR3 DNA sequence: TGTGCCAGCAGGGAGGACTCTAACACTGAAGCTTTCTTT. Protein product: CASREDSNTEAFF.

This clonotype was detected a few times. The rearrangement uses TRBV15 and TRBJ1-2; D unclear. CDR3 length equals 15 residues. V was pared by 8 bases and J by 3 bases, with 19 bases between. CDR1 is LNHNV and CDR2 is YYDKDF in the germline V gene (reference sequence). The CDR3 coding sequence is TGTGCCACCTTAGAGTTTGATCCACCCGACTATGGCTACACCTTC. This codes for CATLEFDPPDYGYTF. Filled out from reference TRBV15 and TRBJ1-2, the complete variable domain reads DAMVIQNPRYQVTQFGKPVTLSCSQTLNHNVMYWYQQKSSQAPKLLFHYYDKDFNNEADTPDNFQSRRPNTSFCFLDIRSPGLGDTAMYLCATLEFDPPDYGYTFGSGTRLTVV.

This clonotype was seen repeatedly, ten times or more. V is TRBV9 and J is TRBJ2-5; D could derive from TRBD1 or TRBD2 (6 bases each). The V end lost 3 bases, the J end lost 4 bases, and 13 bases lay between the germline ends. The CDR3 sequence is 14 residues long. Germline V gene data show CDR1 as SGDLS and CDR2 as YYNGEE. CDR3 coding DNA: TGTGCCAGCAGCGCCCACGGGGGCGGAGAGACCCAGTACTTC. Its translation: CASSAHGGGETQYF. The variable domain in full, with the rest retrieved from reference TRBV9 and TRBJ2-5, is DSGVTQTPKHLITATGQRVTLRCSPRSGDLSVYWYQQSLDQGLQFLIQYYNGEERAKGNILERFSAQQFPDLHSELNLSSLELGDSALYFCASSAHGGGETQYFGPGTRLLVL.

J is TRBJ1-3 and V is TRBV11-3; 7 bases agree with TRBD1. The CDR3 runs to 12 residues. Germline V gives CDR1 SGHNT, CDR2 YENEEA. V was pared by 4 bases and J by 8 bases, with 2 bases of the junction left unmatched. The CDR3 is CASSSDRDTIYF. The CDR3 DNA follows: TGTGCCAGCAGCTCCGACAGGGACACCATATATTTT.

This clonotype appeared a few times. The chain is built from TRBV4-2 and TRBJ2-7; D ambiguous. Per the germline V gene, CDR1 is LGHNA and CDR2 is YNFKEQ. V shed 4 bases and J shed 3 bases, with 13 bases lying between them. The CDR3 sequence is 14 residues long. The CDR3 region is CASSLRRVDYEQYF. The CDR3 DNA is TGTGCCAGCAGCCTCCGACGAGTCGACTACGAGCAGTACTTC.

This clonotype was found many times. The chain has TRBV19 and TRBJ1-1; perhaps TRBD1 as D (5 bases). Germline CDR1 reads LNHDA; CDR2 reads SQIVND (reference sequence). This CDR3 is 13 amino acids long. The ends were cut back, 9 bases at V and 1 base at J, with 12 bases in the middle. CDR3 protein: CASSIQGNTEAFF. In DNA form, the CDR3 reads TGTGCCAGCAGCATTCAGGGGAACACTGAAGCTTTCTTT. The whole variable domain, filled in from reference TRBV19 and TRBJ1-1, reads DGGITQSPKYLFRKEGQNVTLSCEQNLNHDAMYWYRQDPGQGLRLIYYSQIVNDFQKGDIAEGYSVSREKKESFPLTVTSAQKNPTAFYLCASSIQGNTEAFFGQGTRLTVV.

Here the CDR3 reads CASSQDAGSIYNEQFF. CDR3 DNA: TGCGCCAGCAGCCAAGATGCGGGGAGTATCTACAATGAGCAGTTCTTC. This sequence joins TRBV4-3 and TRBJ2-1, with D possibly matching TRBD2 (6 bases). Germline CDR1 reads LGHNA; CDR2 reads YSLEER. V was clipped by 0 bases and J by 3 bases, with 12 bases between them. The CDR3 loop spans 16 amino acids.

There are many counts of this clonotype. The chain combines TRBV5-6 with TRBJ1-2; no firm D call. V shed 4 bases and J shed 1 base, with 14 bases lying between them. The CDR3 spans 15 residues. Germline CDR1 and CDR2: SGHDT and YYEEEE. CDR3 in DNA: TGTGCCAGCAGCGGGCTTACAGAATTTAACTATGGCTACACCTTC. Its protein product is CASSGLTEFNYGYTF.

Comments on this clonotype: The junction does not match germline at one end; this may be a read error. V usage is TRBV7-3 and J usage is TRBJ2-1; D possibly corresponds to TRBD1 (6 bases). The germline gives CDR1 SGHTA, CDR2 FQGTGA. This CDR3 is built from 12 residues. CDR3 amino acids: CASSARGGKVQF. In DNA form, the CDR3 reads TGTGCCAGCAGCGCTAGAGGGGGTAAAGTGCAGTTC. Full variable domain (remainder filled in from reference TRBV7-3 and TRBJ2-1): GAGVSQTPSNKVTEKGKYVELRCDPISGHTALYWYRQSLGQGPEFLIYFQGTGAADDSGLPNDRFFAVRPEGSVSTLKIQRTERGDSAVYLCASSARGGKVQFGPGTRLTVL.

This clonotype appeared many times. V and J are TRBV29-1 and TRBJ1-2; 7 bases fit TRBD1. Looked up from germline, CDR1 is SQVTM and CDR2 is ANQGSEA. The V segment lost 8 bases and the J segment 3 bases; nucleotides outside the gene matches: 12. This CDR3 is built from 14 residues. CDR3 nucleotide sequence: TGCAGCACACTGAGGCAGGGGGGCGACTATGGCTACACCTTC. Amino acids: CSTLRQGGDYGYTF. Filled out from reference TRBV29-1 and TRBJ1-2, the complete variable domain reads SAVISQKPSRDICQRGTSLTIQCQVDSQVTMMFWYRQQPGQSLTLIATANQGSEATYESGFVIDKFPISRPNLTFSTLTVSNMSPEDSSIYLCSTLRQGGDYGYTFGSGTRLTVV.

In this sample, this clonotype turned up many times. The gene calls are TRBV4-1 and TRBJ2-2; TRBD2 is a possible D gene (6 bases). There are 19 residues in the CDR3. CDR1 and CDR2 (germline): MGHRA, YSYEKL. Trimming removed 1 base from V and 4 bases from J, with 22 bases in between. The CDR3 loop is CASSQGARTGVRGTGELFF. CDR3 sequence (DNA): TGCGCCAGCAGCCAAGGGGCCCGTACGGGGGTCCGTGGCACCGGGGAGCTGTTTTTT.

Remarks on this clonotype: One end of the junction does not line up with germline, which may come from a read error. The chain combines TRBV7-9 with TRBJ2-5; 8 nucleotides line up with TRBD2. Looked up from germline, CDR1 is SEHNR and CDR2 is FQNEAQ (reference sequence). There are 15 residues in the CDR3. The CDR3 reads CAGSFSGAGQETQYF. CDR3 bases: TGTGCCGGCAGCTTTAGCGGGGCTGGCCAAGAGACCCAGTACTTC.

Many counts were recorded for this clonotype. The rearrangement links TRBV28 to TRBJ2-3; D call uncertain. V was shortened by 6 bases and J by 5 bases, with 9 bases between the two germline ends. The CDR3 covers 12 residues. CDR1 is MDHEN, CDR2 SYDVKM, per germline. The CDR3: CASSLSGDTQYF. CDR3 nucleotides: TGTGCCAGCAGCTTGTCCGGAGATACGCAGTATTTT.